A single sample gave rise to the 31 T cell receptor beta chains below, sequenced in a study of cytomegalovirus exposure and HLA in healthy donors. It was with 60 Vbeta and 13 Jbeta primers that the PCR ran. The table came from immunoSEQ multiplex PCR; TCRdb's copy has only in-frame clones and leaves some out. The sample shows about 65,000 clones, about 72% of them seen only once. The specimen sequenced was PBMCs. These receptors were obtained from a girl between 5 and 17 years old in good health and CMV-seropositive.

The CDR3 spells CASSILRAENQPQHF. Here the CDR3 DNA reads TGTGCCAGTAGTATTTTGCGAGCGGAGAATCAGCCCCAGCATTTT. The chain combines TRBV19 with TRBJ1-5; no clear D. Germline V lookup: CDR1 LNHDA, CDR2 SQIVND (reference sequence). Trimming stripped 3 bases from V and 4 bases from J, with 13 bases between. The CDR3 sequence is 15 residues long. The complete variable domain, with remaining parts taken from reference TRBV19 and TRBJ1-5, reads DGGITQSPKYLFRKEGQNVTLSCEQNLNHDAMYWYRQDPGQGLRLIYYSQIVNDFQKGDIAEGYSVSREKKESFPLTVTSAQKNPTAFYLCASSILRAENQPQHFGDGTRLSIL.

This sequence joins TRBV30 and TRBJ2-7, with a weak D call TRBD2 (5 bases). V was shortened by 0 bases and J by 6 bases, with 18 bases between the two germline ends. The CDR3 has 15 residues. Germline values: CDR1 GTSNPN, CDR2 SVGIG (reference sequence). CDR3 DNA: TGTGCCTGGAGTGTAGGTTGGAGACCGGACTCCGAGCAGTACTTC. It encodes CAWSVGWRPDSEQYF. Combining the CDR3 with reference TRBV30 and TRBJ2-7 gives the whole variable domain SQTIHQWPATLVQPVGSPLSLECTVEGTSNPNLYWYRQAAGRGLQLLFYSVGIGQISSEVPQNLSASRPQDRQFILSSKKLLLSDSGFYLCAWSVGWRPDSEQYFGPGTRLTVT.

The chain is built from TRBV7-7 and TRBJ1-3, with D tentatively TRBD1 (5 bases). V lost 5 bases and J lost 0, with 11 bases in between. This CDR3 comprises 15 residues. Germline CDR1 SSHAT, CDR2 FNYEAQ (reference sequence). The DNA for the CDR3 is TGTGCCAGCAGCCTGGGACTGGGCTCTGGAAACACCATATATTTT. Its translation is CASSLGLGSGNTIYF.

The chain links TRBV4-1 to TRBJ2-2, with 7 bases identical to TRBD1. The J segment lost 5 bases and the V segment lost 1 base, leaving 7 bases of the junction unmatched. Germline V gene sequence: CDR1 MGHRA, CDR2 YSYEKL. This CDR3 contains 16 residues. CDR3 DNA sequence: TGCGCCAGCAGCCAAGTGACAGGGAGATCGACCGGGGAGCTGTTTTTT. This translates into CASSQVTGRSTGELFF.

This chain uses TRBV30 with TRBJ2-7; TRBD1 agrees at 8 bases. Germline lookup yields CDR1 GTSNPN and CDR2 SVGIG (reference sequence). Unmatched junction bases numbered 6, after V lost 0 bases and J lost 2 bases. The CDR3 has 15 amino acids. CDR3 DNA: TGTGCCTGGAGTGTCGGTCAGGGGGCGACCTACGAGCAGTACTTC. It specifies CAWSVGQGATYEQYF.

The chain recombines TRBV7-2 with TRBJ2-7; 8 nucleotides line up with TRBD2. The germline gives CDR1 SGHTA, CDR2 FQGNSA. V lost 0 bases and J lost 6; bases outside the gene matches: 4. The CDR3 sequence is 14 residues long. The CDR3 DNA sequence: TGTGCCAGCAGCTTAGCCAGCGGGAGCGTCGAGCAGTACTTC. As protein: CASSLASGSVEQYF.

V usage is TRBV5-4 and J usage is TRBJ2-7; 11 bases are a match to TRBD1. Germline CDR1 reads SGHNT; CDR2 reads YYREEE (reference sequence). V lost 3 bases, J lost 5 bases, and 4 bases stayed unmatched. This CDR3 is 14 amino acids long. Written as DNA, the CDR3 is TGTGCCAGCAGCTGGACAGGGGGCGTCAACGAGCAGTACTTC. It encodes CASSWTGGVNEQYF.

CDR3 protein: CASSADRVESPLHF. CDR3 nucleotides: TGTGCCAGCAGTGCAGACAGGGTTGAGTCACCCCTCCACTTT. J is TRBJ1-6 and V is TRBV6-1, with 7 bases lining up with TRBD1. CDR1 is MNHNS and CDR2 is SASEGT in the germline V gene. J gave up 10 bases and V 4 bases, and 7 bases lay outside the gene matches. The CDR3 has 14 residues.

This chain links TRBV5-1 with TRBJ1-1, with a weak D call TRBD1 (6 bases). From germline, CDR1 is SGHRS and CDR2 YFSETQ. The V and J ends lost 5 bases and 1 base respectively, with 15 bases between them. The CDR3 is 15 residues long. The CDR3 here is CASRLIGQPNTEAFF. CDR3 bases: TGCGCCAGCAGATTAATAGGACAGCCGAACACTGAAGCTTTCTTT.

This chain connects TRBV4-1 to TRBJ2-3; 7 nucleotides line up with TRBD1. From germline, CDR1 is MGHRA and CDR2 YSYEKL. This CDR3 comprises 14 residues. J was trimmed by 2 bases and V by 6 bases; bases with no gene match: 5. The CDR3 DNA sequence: TGCGCCAGCAGGAAGGGGACAGCCACAGATACGCAGTATTTT. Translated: CASRKGTATDTQYF.

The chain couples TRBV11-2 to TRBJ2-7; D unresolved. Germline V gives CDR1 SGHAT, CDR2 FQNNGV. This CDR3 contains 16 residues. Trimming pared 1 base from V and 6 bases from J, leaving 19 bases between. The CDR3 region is CASSLVPLKDGLEQYF. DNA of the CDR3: TGTGCCAGCAGCTTAGTACCCCTCAAAGATGGGCTCGAGCAGTACTTC.

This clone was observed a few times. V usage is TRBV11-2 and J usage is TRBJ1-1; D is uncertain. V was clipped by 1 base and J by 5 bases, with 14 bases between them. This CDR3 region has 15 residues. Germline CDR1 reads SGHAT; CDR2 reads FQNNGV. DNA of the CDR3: TGTGCCAGCAGCTTAGTTGGGCGGGGAGGGACTGAAGCTTTCTTT. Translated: CASSLVGRGGTEAFF.

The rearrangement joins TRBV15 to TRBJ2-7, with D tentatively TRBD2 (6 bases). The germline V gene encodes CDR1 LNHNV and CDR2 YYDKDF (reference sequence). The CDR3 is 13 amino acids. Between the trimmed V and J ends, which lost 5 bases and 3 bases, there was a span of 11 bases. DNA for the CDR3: TGTGCCACCAGCGGGGGACTTATCTACGAGCAGTACTTC. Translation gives CATSGGLIYEQYF.

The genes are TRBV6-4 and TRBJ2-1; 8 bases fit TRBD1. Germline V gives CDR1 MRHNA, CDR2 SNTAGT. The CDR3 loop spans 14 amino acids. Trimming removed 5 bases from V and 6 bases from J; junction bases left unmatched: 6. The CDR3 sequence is CASSRQGSFNEQFF. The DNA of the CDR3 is TGTGCCAGCAGTAGACAGGGGAGTTTCAATGAGCAGTTCTTC.

The DNA of the CDR3 is TGTGCCAGCAGCTTAGCCTCGGATGAAAAACTGTTTTTT. Translation: CASSLASDEKLFF. The chain combines TRBV7-9 with TRBJ1-4, with D hard to call. Per the germline V gene, CDR1 is SEHNR and CDR2 is FQNEAQ (reference sequence). This CDR3 has 13 residues. Trimming took off 0 bases at V and 6 bases at J, with 5 bases between the two ends.

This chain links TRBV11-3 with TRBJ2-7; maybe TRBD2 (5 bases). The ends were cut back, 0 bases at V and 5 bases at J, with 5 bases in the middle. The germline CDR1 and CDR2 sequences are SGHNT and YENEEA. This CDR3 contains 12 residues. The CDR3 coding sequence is TGTGCCAGCAGCTTAGAAGCGGACGAGCAGTACTTC. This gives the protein CASSLEADEQYF.

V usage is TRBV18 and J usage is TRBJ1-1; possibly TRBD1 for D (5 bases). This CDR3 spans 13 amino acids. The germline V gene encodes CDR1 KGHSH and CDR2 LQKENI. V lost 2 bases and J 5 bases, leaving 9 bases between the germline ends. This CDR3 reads CASSPKPGTEAFF. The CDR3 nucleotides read TGTGCCAGCTCACCAAAACCAGGGACTGAAGCTTTCTTT.

The CDR3 nucleotides are TGTGCCAGCAGCGCGGGGGCCGGGGAGCTGTTTTTT. Its protein product is CASSAGAGELFF. The chain has TRBV5-6 and TRBJ2-2; 7 bases are shared with TRBD2. With V trimmed by 4 bases and J by 6 bases, 0 bases remained unmatched. The CDR3 has 12 residues. Germline V lookup: CDR1 SGHDT, CDR2 YYEEEE.

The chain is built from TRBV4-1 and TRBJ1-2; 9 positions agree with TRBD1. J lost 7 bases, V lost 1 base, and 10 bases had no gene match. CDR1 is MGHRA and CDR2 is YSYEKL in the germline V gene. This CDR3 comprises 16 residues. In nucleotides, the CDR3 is TGCGCCAGCAGCCAAGGTCGTGGACAGGGGCGAAGTGGCTACACCTTC. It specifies CASSQGRGQGRSGYTF.

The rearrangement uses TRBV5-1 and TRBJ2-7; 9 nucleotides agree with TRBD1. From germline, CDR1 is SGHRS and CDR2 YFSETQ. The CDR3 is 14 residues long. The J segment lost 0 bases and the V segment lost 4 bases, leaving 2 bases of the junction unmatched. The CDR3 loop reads CASSPGQGSYEQYF. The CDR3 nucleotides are TGCGCCAGCAGCCCGGGACAGGGCTCCTACGAGCAGTACTTC. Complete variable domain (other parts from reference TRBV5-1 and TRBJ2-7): KAGVTQTPRYLIKTRGQQVTLSCSPISGHRSVSWYQQTPGQGLQFLFEYFSETQRNKGNFPGRFSGRQFSNSRSEMNVSTLELGDSALYLCASSPGQGSYEQYFGPGTRLTVT.

The CDR3 sequence: CASSPGVGTGELFF. Here the CDR3 DNA reads TGTGCCAGCAGTCCGGGGGTTGGCACCGGGGAGCTGTTTTTT. This chain links TRBV28 with TRBJ2-2, with D perhaps TRBD2 (6 bases). V shed 5 bases and J shed 4 bases, with 11 bases lying between them. Germline CDR1 and CDR2: MDHEN and SYDVKM. The CDR3 length is 14 residues.

Here the CDR3 DNA reads TGTGCCAGCAGTTTAATTGGCGGGAGGCAGTTCTTC. Protein product: CASSLIGGRQFF. The chain employs TRBV28 and TRBJ2-1, with 7 bases aligning to TRBD2. V lost 2 bases to trimming and J lost 12 bases; unmatched junction nucleotides: 4. The CDR3 has 12 amino acids. Germline V lookup: CDR1 MDHEN, CDR2 SYDVKM.

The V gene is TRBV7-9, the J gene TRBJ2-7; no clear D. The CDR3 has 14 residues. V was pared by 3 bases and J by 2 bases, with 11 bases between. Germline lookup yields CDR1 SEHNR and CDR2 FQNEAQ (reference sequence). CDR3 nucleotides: TGTGCCAGCAGCTTCTCTCACGCGACCTACGAGCAGTACTTC. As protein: CASSFSHATYEQYF.

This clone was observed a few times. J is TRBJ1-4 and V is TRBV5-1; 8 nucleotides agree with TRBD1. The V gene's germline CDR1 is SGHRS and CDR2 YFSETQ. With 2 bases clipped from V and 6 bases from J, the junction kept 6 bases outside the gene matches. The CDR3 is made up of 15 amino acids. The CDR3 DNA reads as TGCGCCAGCAGCTTAATCAGGGGGCGTGATGAAAAACTGTTTTTT. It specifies CASSLIRGRDEKLFF. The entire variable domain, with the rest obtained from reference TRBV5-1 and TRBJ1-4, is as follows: KAGVTQTPRYLIKTRGQQVTLSCSPISGHRSVSWYQQTPGQGLQFLFEYFSETQRNKGNFPGRFSGRQFSNSRSEMNVSTLELGDSALYLCASSLIRGRDEKLFFGSGTQLSVL.

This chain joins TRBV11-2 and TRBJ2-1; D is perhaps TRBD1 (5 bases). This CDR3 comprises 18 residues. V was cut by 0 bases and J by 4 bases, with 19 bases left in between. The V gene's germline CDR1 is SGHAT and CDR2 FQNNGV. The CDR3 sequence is CASSLERGGALLYNEQFF. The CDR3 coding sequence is TGTGCCAGCAGCTTAGAAAGGGGTGGGGCCCTTCTTTACAATGAGCAGTTCTTC.

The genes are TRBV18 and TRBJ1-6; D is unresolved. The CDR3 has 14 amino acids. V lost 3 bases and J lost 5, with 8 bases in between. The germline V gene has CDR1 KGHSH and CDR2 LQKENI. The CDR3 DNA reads TGTGCCAGCTCACCTACGCAGGATAATTCACCCCTCCACTTT. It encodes CASSPTQDNSPLHF.

CDR3 bases: TGTGCCAGCAGCAAAGCTAGGACAGGGTCAAACGAGCAGTACTTC. This sequence encodes CASSKARTGSNEQYF. V is TRBV21-1 and J is TRBJ2-7; the table's D call of TRBD1 was not tested on the DNA. TRBV21-1 is marked as a pseudogene. This CDR3 comprises 15 residues.

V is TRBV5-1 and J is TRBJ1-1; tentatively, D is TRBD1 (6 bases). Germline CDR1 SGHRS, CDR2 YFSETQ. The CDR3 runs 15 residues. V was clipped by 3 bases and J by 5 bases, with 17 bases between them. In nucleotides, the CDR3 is TGCGCCAGCAGCTCGGGGGCATGGGGAGGGACTGAAGCTTTCTTT. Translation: CASSSGAWGGTEAFF.

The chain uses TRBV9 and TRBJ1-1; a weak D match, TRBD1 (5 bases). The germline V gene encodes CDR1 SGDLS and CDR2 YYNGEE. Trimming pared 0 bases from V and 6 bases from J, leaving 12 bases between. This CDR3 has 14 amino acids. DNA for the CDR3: TGTGCCAGCAGCGTAGCTTTATGGGGGGCTGAAGCTTTCTTT. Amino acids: CASSVALWGAEAFF. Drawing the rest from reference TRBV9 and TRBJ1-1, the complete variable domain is DSGVTQTPKHLITATGQRVTLRCSPRSGDLSVYWYQQSLDQGLQFLIQYYNGEERAKGNILERFSAQQFPDLHSELNLSSLELGDSALYFCASSVALWGAEAFFGQGTRLTVV.

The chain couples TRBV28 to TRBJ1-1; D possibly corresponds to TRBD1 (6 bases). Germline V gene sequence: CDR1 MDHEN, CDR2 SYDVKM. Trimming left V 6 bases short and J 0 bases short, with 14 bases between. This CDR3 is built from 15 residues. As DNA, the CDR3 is TGTGCCAGCAGATCTCCGGGACACCTGAACACTGAAGCTTTCTTT. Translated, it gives CASRSPGHLNTEAFF.

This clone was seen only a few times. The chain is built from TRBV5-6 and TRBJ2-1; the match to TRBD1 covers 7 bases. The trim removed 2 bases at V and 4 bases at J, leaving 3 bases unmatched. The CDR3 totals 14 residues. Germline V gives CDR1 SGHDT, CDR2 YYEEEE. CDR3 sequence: CASSFTDRYNEQFF. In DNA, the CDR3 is TGTGCCAGCAGCTTCACGGACAGGTACAATGAGCAGTTCTTC.